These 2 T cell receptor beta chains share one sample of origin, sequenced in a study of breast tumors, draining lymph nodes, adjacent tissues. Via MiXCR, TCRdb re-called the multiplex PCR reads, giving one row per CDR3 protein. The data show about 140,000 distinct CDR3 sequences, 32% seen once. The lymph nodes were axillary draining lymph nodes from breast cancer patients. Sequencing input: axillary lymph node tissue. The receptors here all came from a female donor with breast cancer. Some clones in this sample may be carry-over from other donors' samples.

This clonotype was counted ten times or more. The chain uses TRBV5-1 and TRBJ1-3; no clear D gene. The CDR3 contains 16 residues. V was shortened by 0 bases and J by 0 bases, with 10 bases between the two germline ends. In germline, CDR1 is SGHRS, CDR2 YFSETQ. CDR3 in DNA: TGCGCCAGCAGCTTGGGGGGAACAGACTCTGGAAACACCATATATTTT. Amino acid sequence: CASSLGGTDSGNTIYF.

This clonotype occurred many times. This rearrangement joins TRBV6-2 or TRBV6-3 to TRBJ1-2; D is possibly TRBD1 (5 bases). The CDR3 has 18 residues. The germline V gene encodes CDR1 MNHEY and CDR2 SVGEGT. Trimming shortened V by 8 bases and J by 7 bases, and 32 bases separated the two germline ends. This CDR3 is CASRSSPHSGHLSSGYTF. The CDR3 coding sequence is TGTGCCAGCCGCTCTAGCCCGCACTCAGGACATTTGTCGAGTGGCTACACCTTC.